These 21 T cell receptor beta chains share one sample of origin, sequenced in a study of cytomegalovirus exposure and HLA in healthy donors. Researchers ran the PCR with 60 Vbeta and 13 Jbeta primers. The protocol was immunoSEQ multiplex PCR, while the TCRdb copy is restricted to in-frame clones and leaves out a portion. The listing records about 200,000 clones. The sequencing input was PBMCs. All receptors come from a girl aged 2-10 years in good health and CMV-seropositive.

V is TRBV7-3 and J is TRBJ2-3; 9 nucleotides match TRBD2. The V and J ends lost 3 bases and 5 bases, in that order; junction bases with no gene match: 3. Per germline, CDR1 SGHTA and CDR2 FQGTGA. This CDR3 spans 14 amino acids. The CDR3 DNA reads TGTGCCAGCAGCTTGGGACTAGCCGGAGATACGCAGTATTTT. The encoded protein is CASSLGLAGDTQYF. Supplemented by reference TRBV7-3 and TRBJ2-3, the full variable domain reads GAGVSQTPSNKVTEKGKYVELRCDPISGHTALYWYRQSLGQGPEFLIYFQGTGAADDSGLPNDRFFAVRPEGSVSTLKIQRTERGDSAVYLCASSLGLAGDTQYFGPGTRLTVL.

The J gene is TRBJ2-7, the V gene TRBV27; tentative D call: TRBD2 (7 bases). Germline CDR1 MNHEY, CDR2 SMNVEV (reference sequence). There are 17 residues in the CDR3. Trimming pared 0 bases from V and 3 bases from J, leaving 18 bases between. This CDR3 is CASSLSAGQGIIYEQYF. CDR3 coding DNA: TGTGCCAGCAGTTTATCAGCGGGACAAGGGATAATCTACGAGCAGTACTTC.

The DNA for the CDR3 is TGCGCCAGCAGCTTGGGGGACAACAATCAGCCCCAGCATTTT. Residues: CASSLGDNNQPQHF. The chain couples TRBV5-1 to TRBJ1-5; possibly TRBD1 for D (6 bases). Germline V gene sequence: CDR1 SGHRS, CDR2 YFSETQ. The CDR3 is 14 residues long. Trimming took off 0 bases at V and 3 bases at J, with 7 bases between the two ends. Full variable domain (outside the CDR3, taken from reference TRBV5-1 and TRBJ1-5): KAGVTQTPRYLIKTRGQQVTLSCSPISGHRSVSWYQQTPGQGLQFLFEYFSETQRNKGNFPGRFSGRQFSNSRSEMNVSTLELGDSALYLCASSLGDNNQPQHFGDGTRLSIL.

CDR3 sequence: CASRRGRGSPLHF. DNA of the CDR3: TGTGCCAGCAGGAGGGGGCGAGGTTCACCCCTCCACTTT. This chain links TRBV6-5 with TRBJ1-6, with 7 bases that match TRBD1. The CDR3 sequence is 13 residues long. Trimming cost V 6 bases and J 9 bases; bases outside gene matches: 5. The germline CDR1 and CDR2 sequences are MNHEY and SVGAGI.

The rearrangement links TRBV28 to TRBJ1-4; 7 bases are shared with TRBD1. The germline gives CDR1 MDHEN, CDR2 SYDVKM. The trim removed 3 bases at V and 0 bases at J, leaving 4 bases unmatched. The CDR3 covers 16 residues. The CDR3 DNA follows: TGTGCCAGCAGTTTCCTTCAGGGGGCAACTAATGAAAAACTGTTTTTT. It codes for CASSFLQGATNEKLFF.

CDR3 amino acids: CASSRALGTEAFF. CDR3 DNA sequence: TGTGCCAGCAGCAGGGCTCTAGGGACTGAAGCTTTCTTT. The chain is built from TRBV6-5 and TRBJ1-1; tentative D call: TRBD1 (5 bases). V was pared by 6 bases and J by 5 bases, with 13 bases between. The CDR3 is 13 residues long. Germline V gene data show CDR1 as MNHEY and CDR2 as SVGAGI.

The chain recombines TRBV7-3 with TRBJ2-3, with TRBD2 matching over 11 bases. Unmatched junction bases numbered 7, after V lost 4 bases and J lost 4 bases. Germline CDR1 and CDR2: SGHTA and FQGTGA. The CDR3 covers 16 residues. Here the CDR3 reads CASSSTSGSPPDTQYF. CDR3 nucleotide sequence: TGTGCCAGCAGCTCCACTAGCGGGAGCCCCCCAGATACGCAGTATTTT.

The DNA for the CDR3 is TGTGCCAGCAGTTACAATGAGGCTGGAAACACCATATATTTT. Protein: CASSYNEAGNTIYF. This chain uses TRBV6-6 with TRBJ1-3; D is unclear. Deletions cut 2 bases from V and 2 bases from J, with 7 bases between. CDR1 is MNHNY and CDR2 is SVGAGI in the germline V gene (reference sequence). The CDR3 extends over 14 amino acids.

The chain has TRBV5-4 and TRBJ2-1; the match to TRBD2 covers 8 bases. V lost 3 bases to trimming and J lost 8 bases; unmatched junction nucleotides: 4. This CDR3 spans 13 amino acids. Germline V lookup: CDR1 SGHNT, CDR2 YYREEE (reference sequence). CDR3 bases: TGTGCCAGCAGCTCGGGACTAGTTTATGAGCAGTTCTTC. This translates into CASSSGLVYEQFF.

This chain uses TRBV10-3 with TRBJ2-6; 9 positions agree with TRBD1. Germline CDR1 ENHRY, CDR2 SYGVKD. The length of the CDR3 is 18 residues. V lost 4 bases, J lost 0 bases, and 7 bases stayed unmatched. DNA for the CDR3: TGTGCCATCAGTGCGGCGACAGGGGGTTACTCTGGGGCCAACGTCCTGACTTTC. This encodes CAISAATGGYSGANVLTF.

This chain links TRBV2 with TRBJ2-3; tentative D call: TRBD1 (5 bases). Germline V gene sequence: CDR1 SNHLY, CDR2 FYNNEI. This CDR3 region has 15 residues. The V end was cut by 1 base, the J end by 0 bases, with 8 bases between. The CDR3 nucleotides are TGTGCCAGCAGTGAAGGACAGCTTAGCACAGATACGCAGTATTTT. Translation gives CASSEGQLSTDTQYF.

The J gene is TRBJ1-4, the V gene TRBV2; D unresolved. The V end lost 10 bases, the J end lost 4 bases, and 10 bases lay between the germline ends. CDR3 length equals 12 residues. Per the germline V gene, CDR1 is SNHLY and CDR2 is FYNNEI. In nucleotides, the CDR3 is TGTGCCACGGCGGATGGTAATGAAAAACTGTTTTTT. Translated, it gives CATADGNEKLFF.

The rearrangement uses TRBV6-6 and TRBJ2-3, with D hard to call. Trimming removed 0 bases from V and 6 bases from J, with 7 bases in between. Germline V lookup: CDR1 MNHNY, CDR2 SVGAGI (reference sequence). There are 13 residues in the CDR3. The DNA for the CDR3 is TGTGCCAGCAGTTACTCGGAGAGGGATACGCAGTATTTT. This encodes CASSYSERDTQYF.

This sequence joins TRBV4-1 and TRBJ2-7; D is unclear. The V end lost 6 bases, the J end lost 2 bases, and 11 bases lay between the germline ends. The V gene's germline CDR1 is MGHRA and CDR2 YSYEKL. This CDR3 is built from 13 residues. DNA for the CDR3: TGCGCCAGCAGGGGCCCCGATCCCTACGAGCAGTACTTC. Translating it yields CASRGPDPYEQYF.

The chain combines TRBV6-5 with TRBJ2-5; TRBD1 aligns across 9 bases. V was pared by 1 base and J by 2 bases, with 2 bases of the junction left unmatched. This CDR3 spans 15 amino acids. Germline CDR1 is MNHEY and CDR2 is SVGAGI. The CDR3 here is CASSYWGQGQETQYF. The CDR3 nucleotides read TGTGCCAGCAGTTACTGGGGACAGGGTCAAGAGACCCAGTACTTC.

This chain uses TRBV7-9 with TRBJ1-2; D perhaps matches TRBD1 (6 bases). Per germline, CDR1 SEHNR and CDR2 FQNEAQ (reference sequence). CDR3 length equals 18 residues. V gave up 5 bases and J gave up 2 bases, with 24 bases separating them. DNA for the CDR3: TGTGCCAGCAGCGGACTCATGGGGGGGGGCGAGGGGAACTATGGCTACACCTTC. Its translation: CASSGLMGGGEGNYGYTF.

About this clone: The sample has other DNA sequences that encode this CDR3 too. J is TRBJ2-7 and V is TRBV5-1, with 13 bases fitting TRBD2. The V gene's germline CDR1 is SGHRS and CDR2 YFSETQ. This CDR3 region has 15 residues. The junction had 4 bases not matched to a gene; V was cut back by 4 bases and J by 3 bases. CDR3 region: CASSPGLAGNYEQYF. The CDR3 DNA reads TGCGCCAGCAGCCCGGGACTAGCGGGGAACTACGAGCAGTACTTC.

The chain links TRBV6-5 to TRBJ2-3, with a possible D match to TRBD2 (5 bases). V lost 3 bases, J lost 13 bases, and 17 bases lay in between. The germline gives CDR1 MNHEY, CDR2 SVGAGI. This CDR3 is 13 amino acids long. CDR3 sequence: CASSYGSRVTEYF. The CDR3 bases are TGTGCCAGCAGTTATGGGAGTAGGGTCACGGAGTATTTT.

This rearrangement joins TRBV27 to TRBJ2-7; D gene ambiguous. The CDR3 sequence is 11 residues long. The V gene's germline CDR1 is MNHEY and CDR2 SMNVEV (reference sequence). Trimming took off 3 bases at V and 6 bases at J, with 6 bases between the two ends. The CDR3 sequence: CASSFSGEQYF. DNA for the CDR3: TGTGCCAGCAGTTTTTCCGGCGAGCAGTACTTC.

The chain employs TRBV12-5 and TRBJ2-5, with a tentative D call TRBD2 (5 bases). The CDR3 is 13 residues long. The germline V gene encodes CDR1 LGHNT and CDR2 FRNRAP. Between the trimmed V and J ends, which lost 3 bases and 3 bases, there was a span of 8 bases. This CDR3 reads CASGFLGEETQYF. In nucleotides, the CDR3 is TGTGCTAGTGGTTTTTTGGGAGAAGAGACCCAGTACTTC.

J is TRBJ2-5 and V is TRBV15; possible D gene TRBD2, 5 bases. CDR3 length: 15 amino acids. The germline gives CDR1 LNHNV, CDR2 YYDKDF (reference sequence). V was pared by 3 bases and J by 0 bases, with 11 bases between. The CDR3: CATSSRPGDQETQYF. The CDR3 coding sequence is TGTGCCACCAGCAGCCGCCCCGGGGACCAAGAGACCCAGTACTTC.